This T cell receptor beta chain is drawn from a study of cytomegalovirus exposure and HLA in healthy donors. About the research overall: Early released data had roughly 81 million unique TCRs, all coming from HLA-typed donors. General observations from the study: Within the data, a cluster of highly shared sequence variants was likely a sequencing artifact.

Each donor's status was that of a healthy bone marrow donor. Note on this clone: Its cognate antigen is unknown.

Germline trimming cut 7 bases from V and 1 base from J; bases unmatched to any gene: 7. Looked up from germline, CDR1 is MNHEY and CDR2 is SVGAGI. The CDR3 loop spans 14 amino acids. A multiplex PCR was run with 60 Vbeta primers and 13 Jbeta primers. The protocol was immunoSEQ multiplex PCR, while the TCRdb copy is restricted to in-frame clones and leaves out a portion. The repertoire holds roughly 190,000 clones, with around 81% as singletons. The V call is TRBV6-5, the J call TRBJ2-7, with 7 bases that match TRBD1. The specimen sequenced was PBMCs. The TCR comes from a woman in her 50s in good health and CMV-seropositive. CDR3 bases: TGTGCCAGCACGATGGCAGGGGGATCCTACGAGCAGTACTTC. This codes for CASTMAGGSYEQYF.